A single sample is the source of the 8 T cell receptor beta chains below, sequenced in a study of PD-L1 blockade in urothelial cancer. Time point: pretreatment peripheral blood. Here immunoSEQ multiplex PCR was the method, and the copy in TCRdb shows in-frame clones only, minus some. Of almost 90,000 clones listed, 65% to 85% are singletons. The specimen was PBMCs, collected around atezolizumab (anti-PD-L1) treatment. The receptors were sampled from a man aged 55-75 years with urothelial cancer.

This clone was seen only once. The V gene is TRBV30, the J gene TRBJ2-7; TRBD1 is a possible D gene (7 bases). V lost 0 bases, J lost 4 bases, and 10 bases lay in between. From germline, CDR1 is GTSNPN and CDR2 SVGIG (reference sequence). This CDR3 contains 13 residues. CDR3 in DNA: TGTGCCTGGAGTGTCCAGGGGGGATACGAGCAGTACTTC. It yields the protein CAWSVQGGYEQYF.

This chain joins TRBV4-3 and TRBJ1-2; TRBD1 might be the D (6 bases). This CDR3 comprises 15 residues. Germline V CDR1 and CDR2: LGHNA, YSLEER. V was shortened by 1 base and J by 3 bases, with 12 bases between the two germline ends. This CDR3 is CASSQGGGLDYGYTF. In DNA form, the CDR3 reads TGCGCCAGCAGCCAAGGGGGGGGGCTCGACTATGGCTACACCTTC.

The genes are TRBV6-1 and TRBJ2-3; 7 bases agree with TRBD2. V shed 6 bases, J shed 1 base, and the junction held 4 bases outside the gene matches. The germline V gene has CDR1 MNHNS and CDR2 SASEGT. The CDR3 covers 14 residues. The CDR3 DNA reads TGTGCCAGCAGGGACACTAGCGGCACAGATACGCAGTATTTT. Protein product: CASRDTSGTDTQYF.

The chain carries TRBV5-8 and TRBJ1-5; D gene unclear. The germline V gene has CDR1 SGHTS and CDR2 YDEGEE. The length of the CDR3 is 16 residues. V gave up 3 bases and J gave up 0 bases, with 13 bases separating them. CDR3 bases: TGTGCCAGCAGCTCACGACCGACTTATAGCAATCAGCCCCAGCATTTT. As protein: CASSSRPTYSNQPQHF.

The rearrangement joins TRBV5-6 to TRBJ1-1; no definite D call. CDR1 and CDR2 (germline): SGHDT, YYEEEE. The CDR3 has 13 amino acids. V lost 1 base to trimming and J lost 2 bases, with 6 bases between them. CDR3 region: CASSLTVNTEAFF. Here the CDR3 DNA reads TGTGCCAGCAGCTTGACAGTAAACACTGAAGCTTTCTTT. The entire variable domain, with the rest obtained from reference TRBV5-6 and TRBJ1-1, is as follows: DAGVTQSPTHLIKTRGQQVTLRCSPKSGHDTVSWYQQALGQGPQFIFQYYEEEERQRGNFPDRFSGHQFPNYSSELNVNALLLGDSALYLCASSLTVNTEAFFGQGTRLTVV.

This chain uses TRBV7-2 with TRBJ2-2; perhaps TRBD2 as D (6 bases). CDR1 SGHTA and CDR2 FQGNSA come from the germline V gene. The germline V and J ends were trimmed by 7 bases and 9 bases, with 21 bases remaining between them. CDR3 length equals 15 residues. Here the CDR3 DNA reads TGTGCCAGCACCGTTGACCTGGGAGGTGGCCGGGAGCTGTTTTTT. Translating it yields CASTVDLGGGRELFF.

V is TRBV7-2 and J is TRBJ2-7, with TRBD2 identical over 7 bases. The J segment lost 12 bases and the V segment lost 2 bases, leaving 7 bases of the junction unmatched. CDR1 is SGHTA, CDR2 FQGNSA, per germline. This CDR3 contains 12 residues. CDR3 residues: CASSLFGGGWYF. In DNA, the CDR3 is TGTGCCAGCAGCTTATTTGGGGGGGGGTGGTACTTC.

This clone was counted between two and nine times. The chain has TRBV5-4 and TRBJ2-7; TRBD1 matches 7 bases. After removal of 0 bases from V and 4 bases from J, the junction contained 4 bases not matched to a gene. CDR1 is SGHNT, CDR2 YYREEE, per germline (reference sequence). The CDR3 has 14 amino acids. As DNA, the CDR3 is TGTGCCAGCAGCTTGGGGACAGGAGTGTACGAGCAGTACTTC. Amino acid sequence: CASSLGTGVYEQYF.